This entry lists 21 T cell receptor beta chains sequenced from one sample in a study of T cells in Graves' hyperthyroidism and ophthalmopathy. TCR beta CDR3 sequences were amplified from RNA transcripts. HTBI primers were the set used in a first-round RT-PCR of the TCR CDR3. One entry per CDR3 protein, called by TCRdb with MiXCR from the multiplex PCR reads. The table records approximately 590,000 distinct CDR3 sequences, around 14% of them present only once. Specimen: blood. The receptor source for this set is a woman aged 25 to 39 with Graves' hyperthyroidism.

The chain uses TRBV2 and TRBJ1-2; D call uncertain. CDR1 is SNHLY, CDR2 FYNNEI, per germline. The ends were cut back, 4 bases at V and 4 bases at J, with 4 bases in the middle. CDR3 length: 11 residues. Written as DNA, the CDR3 is TGTGCCAGCAGTGGGACCTATGGCTACACCTTC. It yields the protein CASSGTYGYTF. Filled out from reference TRBV2 and TRBJ1-2, the complete variable domain reads EPEVTQTPSHQVTQMGQEVILRCVPISNHLYFYWYRQILGQKVEFLVSFYNNEISEKSEIFDDQFSVERPDGSNFTLKIRSTKLEDSAMYFCASSGTYGYTFGSGTRLTVV.

This chain links TRBV19 with TRBJ2-2, with 10 nucleotides matching TRBD2. The CDR3 loop spans 16 amino acids. Unmatched junction bases numbered 5, after V lost 3 bases and J lost 4 bases. CDR1 is LNHDA, CDR2 SQIVND, per germline (reference sequence). The CDR3 spells CASSIPGLASTGELFF. The DNA of the CDR3 is TGTGCCAGTAGTATCCCGGGACTAGCGAGCACCGGGGAGCTGTTTTTT. Filled out from reference TRBV19 and TRBJ2-2, the complete variable domain reads DGGITQSPKYLFRKEGQNVTLSCEQNLNHDAMYWYRQDPGQGLRLIYYSQIVNDFQKGDIAEGYSVSREKKESFPLTVTSAQKNPTAFYLCASSIPGLASTGELFFGEGSRLTVL.

This clonotype was detected many times. The chain couples TRBV12-3 or TRBV12-4 to TRBJ2-5, with a possible D match to TRBD2 (6 bases). V lost 3 bases and J 1 base, leaving 9 bases between the germline ends. The CDR3 extends over 14 amino acids. This chain's CDR3 is CASSLTRTQETQYF. Here the CDR3 DNA reads TGTGCCAGCAGTTTGACTAGAACCCAAGAGACCCAGTACTTC.

This clonotype appeared many times. The chain couples TRBV5-1 to TRBJ1-1; D gene uncertain. V lost 0 bases and J 8 bases, leaving 11 bases between the germline ends. The germline V gene encodes CDR1 SGHRS and CDR2 YFSETQ. The CDR3 totals 13 residues. The DNA for the CDR3 is TGCGCCAGCAGCTTGGCCGACGCAACCGAAGCTTTCTTT. It yields the protein CASSLADATEAFF.

This clonotype was observed many times. J is TRBJ1-2 and V is TRBV29-1; D is perhaps TRBD1 (5 bases). V was trimmed by 4 bases and J by 5 bases, leaving 14 bases between them. Germline CDR1 reads SQVTM; CDR2 reads ANQGSEA. The CDR3 extends over 13 amino acids. CDR3 residues: CSVGEDSLYGYTF. For the CDR3, the DNA is TGCAGCGTTGGAGAAGACAGCCTGTATGGCTACACCTTC.

This clonotype was counted at least ten times. The chain joins TRBV11-2 to TRBJ2-5; D may be TRBD2 (6 bases). CDR1 is SGHAT and CDR2 is FQNNGV in the germline V gene. V dropped 1 base and J dropped 5 bases, with 17 bases sitting between them. This CDR3 is built from 16 residues. CDR3 loop: CASSLGSGGMGETQYF. The CDR3 DNA is TGTGCCAGCAGCTTAGGATCCGGGGGAATGGGGGAGACCCAGTACTTC.

This clonotype was counted ten times or more. The genes are TRBV28 and TRBJ2-7; maybe TRBD1 (6 bases). Trimming cost V 7 bases and J 1 base, with 14 bases left between them. Germline lookup yields CDR1 MDHEN and CDR2 SYDVKM. The CDR3 is made up of 14 amino acids. CDR3 bases: TGTGCCAGCACTACTCCGGACAGATCCTACGAGCAGTACTTC. Residues: CASTTPDRSYEQYF.

This clonotype was observed many times. The chain is built from TRBV12-3 or TRBV12-4 and TRBJ1-5; TRBD1 agrees at 8 bases. J lost 2 bases, V lost 6 bases, and 3 bases had no gene match. CDR3 length: 14 residues. Here the CDR3 reads CASRVGQGNQPQHF. The CDR3 coding sequence is TGTGCCAGCAGGGTGGGACAGGGCAATCAGCCCCAGCATTTT.

In this sample, this clonotype turned up many times. V gene TRBV18 combines with J gene TRBJ1-1; D call uncertain. This CDR3 is built from 12 residues. Germline CDR1 is KGHSH and CDR2 is LQKENI. V was cut by 5 bases and J by 8 bases, with 12 bases left in between. The CDR3 bases are TGTGCCAGCTCATCTCAAACTTTCGAAGCTTTCTTT. Translating it yields CASSSQTFEAFF.

The gene calls are TRBV29-1 and TRBJ2-3; weak D call: TRBD2 (5 bases). The CDR3 consists of 15 residues. Per germline, CDR1 SQVTM and CDR2 ANQGSEA. V lost 4 bases to trimming and J lost 2 bases, with 16 bases between them. The CDR3 loop reads CSVGASLRPTDTQYF. CDR3 bases: TGCAGCGTTGGAGCTAGCCTAAGGCCCACAGATACGCAGTATTTT.

The chain uses TRBV20-1 and TRBJ2-7; tentative D call: TRBD2 (5 bases). The CDR3 length is 13 residues. With 6 bases removed from V and 0 bases from J, the gap between germline ends came to 12 bases. Looked up from germline, CDR1 is DFQATT and CDR2 is SNEGSKA (reference sequence). As DNA, the CDR3 is TGCAGTGCCACGGACTCCGGCTCCTACGAGCAGTACTTC. Translating it yields CSATDSGSYEQYF.

This clonotype was seen ten or more times. The chain has TRBV20-1 and TRBJ1-5; no reliable D call. This CDR3 is 17 amino acids long. The V end lost 3 bases, the J end lost 4 bases, and 22 bases lay between the germline ends. The germline V gene encodes CDR1 DFQATT and CDR2 SNEGSKA (reference sequence). CDR3 DNA sequence: TGCAGTGCTAGGAGCGGGGTCGGCAATGGTTGGAATCAGCCCCAGCATTTT. Encoded protein: CSARSGVGNGWNQPQHF.

This clonotype came up many times. The V gene is TRBV9, the J gene TRBJ1-2; TRBD1 aligns across 8 bases. Trimming took 5 bases from V and 4 from J; bases not matched to a gene: 10. Germline V gene data show CDR1 as SGDLS and CDR2 as YYNGEE. CDR3 length equals 15 residues. CDR3 amino acids: CASSRPGGAVYGYTF. In DNA form, the CDR3 reads TGTGCCAGCAGTCGTCCAGGGGGCGCGGTCTATGGCTACACCTTC.

The chain couples TRBV18 to TRBJ1-5; TRBD1 matches 7 bases. The germline gives CDR1 KGHSH, CDR2 LQKENI. The CDR3 runs to 19 residues. The trim removed 2 bases at V and 2 bases at J, leaving 15 bases unmatched. For the CDR3, the DNA is TGTGCCAGCTCACCATACAGGACAGGCGGGGTTAGGGGCAATCAGCCCCAGCATTTT. This codes for CASSPYRTGGVRGNQPQHF.

This clonotype was seen a handful of times. The V and J genes are TRBV6-1 and TRBJ1-5, with D maybe TRBD1 (6 bases). Trimming removed 5 bases at V and 5 bases at J, with 13 bases between. In germline, CDR1 is MNHNS, CDR2 SASEGT. This CDR3 region has 14 residues. The DNA for the CDR3 is TGTGCCAGCAGTCTTCACAGGGAGGATCAGCCCCAGCATTTT. Protein sequence: CASSLHREDQPQHF.

This clonotype was seen only a few times. A much larger clone differs by one base, so this may be a read error. The chain recombines TRBV28 with TRBJ1-2, with a weak D call TRBD1 (5 bases). CDR3 size: 13 residues. Trimming removed 3 bases at V and 8 bases at J, with 13 bases between. Per germline, CDR1 MDHEN and CDR2 SYDVKM. The CDR3 DNA is TGTGCCAGCAGTTTCCGGAGGGGAATCGGCTACACCTTC. As protein: CASSFRRGIGYTF.

This clonotype came up a few times. The chain has TRBV6-2 or TRBV6-3 and TRBJ2-2; 7 positions match TRBD1. In germline, CDR1 is MNHEY, CDR2 SVGEGT. With V trimmed by 6 bases and J by 0 bases, 7 bases remained unmatched. The CDR3 has 16 amino acids. CDR3 amino acids: CASSQKGTANTGELFF. CDR3 bases: TGTGCCAGCAGCCAAAAAGGGACAGCGAACACCGGGGAGCTGTTTTTT.

This clonotype was detected many times. The chain recombines TRBV18 with TRBJ2-7, with a weak D call TRBD2 (6 bases). V shed 3 bases and J shed 5 bases, with 17 bases lying between them. This CDR3 region has 15 residues. Germline lookup yields CDR1 KGHSH and CDR2 LQKENI. The CDR3 loop is CASSPNSGRIHEQYF. DNA for the CDR3: TGTGCCAGCTCACCGAATAGCGGTCGCATCCACGAGCAGTACTTC.

This clonotype occurred many times. CDR3 loop: CSAAGLAGDNEQFF. CDR3 DNA: TGCAGTGCAGCCGGACTAGCGGGAGACAATGAGCAGTTCTTC. V usage is TRBV20-1 and J usage is TRBJ2-1; 13 nucleotides align to TRBD2. CDR3 length: 14 residues. CDR1 and CDR2 (germline): DFQATT, SNEGSKA (reference sequence). V trimming: 6 bases; J trimming: 5 bases; junction bases outside the gene matches: 4.

Only a few counts were recorded for this clonotype. The gene calls are TRBV12-3 or TRBV12-4 and TRBJ2-1, with 9 bases identical to TRBD1. The V gene end was trimmed by 7 bases and the J gene end by 7 bases; junction bases not matched to a gene: 8. The CDR3 spans 14 residues. CDR3 in DNA: TGTGCCAGCAATCCCCGGGACAGGGTTAATGAGCAGTTCTTC. Amino acids: CASNPRDRVNEQFF.

This clonotype has a count of ten or more. The chain employs TRBV9 and TRBJ2-7, with 7 bases aligning to TRBD1. Trimming took 4 bases from V and 2 from J; bases not matched to a gene: 12. The CDR3 is made up of 16 amino acids. From germline, CDR1 is SGDLS and CDR2 YYNGEE. CDR3 nucleotide sequence: TGTGCCAGCAGCACCCGCCAACAGGGGCCTACCTACGAGCAGTACTTC. Its protein is CASSTRQQGPTYEQYF.